These 15 T cell receptor beta chains were all obtained from the same sample, sequenced in a study of beta chain features in type 1 diabetes. Notes on the study in general: TCRB CDR3 length was moderately but significantly reduced in all four CD4+ subsets of Type 1 diabetes patients.

These receptors have no identified antigens. The whole isolated RNA underwent reverse transcription, so sequencing captured expressed TCRB transcripts. Profiling relied on immunoSEQ multiplex PCR, and the TCRdb table lists in-frame clones only, not all of them. The sample includes 150,000 to 200,000 clones, 8% to 8.5% seen only once; the top ten take around 0.5%. Sequenced material: central memory CD4+ T cells from blood. The receptors originated from a woman between 18 and 30 years old with type 1 diabetes.

The sample holds a few counts of this clone. J is TRBJ2-3 and V is TRBV7-3; no firm D call. CDR1 and CDR2 (germline): SGHTA, FQGTGA. The length of the CDR3 is 13 residues. Trimming pared 1 base from V and 5 bases from J, leaving 7 bases between. The CDR3 bases are TGTGCCAGCAGCTTAAGCTACCAAGATACGCAGTATTTT. This encodes CASSLSYQDTQYF.

The chain joins TRBV18 to TRBJ2-7; a weak D match, TRBD1 (5 bases). Trimming shortened V by 2 bases and J by 0 bases, and 8 bases separated the two germline ends. Germline assignment: CDR1 KGHSH and CDR2 LQKENI. The CDR3 totals 14 residues. The CDR3, as DNA: TGTGCCAGCTCACCAGGGGCTAGCTCCTACGAGCAGTACTTC. It specifies CASSPGASSYEQYF.

This chain joins TRBV6-6 and TRBJ1-6; 7 bases align to TRBD1. CDR1 is MNHNY and CDR2 is SVGAGI in the germline V gene (reference sequence). CDR3 size: 14 residues. V lost 5 bases to trimming and J lost 5 bases; unmatched junction nucleotides: 3. In DNA form, the CDR3 reads TGTGCCAGCAGTACACAGGGGAATAATTCACCCCTCCACTTT. Its translation: CASSTQGNNSPLHF.

The chain uses TRBV15 and TRBJ2-5; TRBD1 aligns across 8 bases. The CDR3 is 15 amino acids. Germline CDR1 reads LNHNV; CDR2 reads YYDKDF (reference sequence). The V and J ends lost 0 bases and 5 bases, in that order; junction bases with no gene match: 5. The CDR3 sequence is CATSRDRTGKETQYF. Here the CDR3 DNA reads TGTGCCACCAGCAGAGATCGGACAGGGAAGGAGACCCAGTACTTC.

This clone was detected a few times. This chain links TRBV29-1 with TRBJ2-5, with D possibly being TRBD1 (8 bases). TRBJ2-7 explains the end of the DNA better; the J call may be wrong. Looked up from germline, CDR1 is SQVTM and CDR2 is ANQGSEA. CDR3 length: 14 residues. CDR3 in amino acids: CSGGGGQGWSEQYF. The CDR3 DNA reads as TGCAGCGGGGGGGGCGGACAGGGATGGTCCGAGCAGTACTTC.

This clone occurred once. The V gene is TRBV5-1, the J gene TRBJ1-1, with TRBD1 matching 11 bases. The CDR3 loop spans 13 amino acids. Germline values: CDR1 SGHRS, CDR2 YFSETQ. J gave up 10 bases and V 4 bases, and 6 bases lay outside the gene matches. The DNA of the CDR3 is TGCGCCAGCAGCGAGCCGGGACAGGGGGTAGCTTTCTTT. It is translated as CASSEPGQGVAFF.

This clone was seen only a few times. The V call is TRBV7-2, the J call TRBJ2-6, with 8 bases identical to TRBD2. Germline V gene lookup returns CDR1 SGHTA and CDR2 FQGNSA. V shed 6 bases, J shed 3 bases, and the junction held 16 bases outside the gene matches. This CDR3 has 19 residues. CDR3: CASSLREGASVSGANVLTF. CDR3 nucleotide sequence: TGTGCCAGCAGTCTTCGGGAGGGTGCTTCGGTTAGTGGGGCCAACGTCCTGACTTTC.

This clone came up a few times. The J gene is TRBJ2-3, the V gene TRBV11-1; the D gene is possibly TRBD1 (6 bases). V lost 7 bases to trimming and J lost 4 bases, with 24 bases between them. Looked up from germline, CDR1 is SGHAT and CDR2 is FQDESV (reference sequence). This CDR3 has 17 amino acids. The CDR3 protein is CASTNRWGRRGPDTQYF. CDR3 DNA: TGTGCCAGCACCAATCGATGGGGGCGACGAGGGCCAGATACGCAGTATTTT.

The V gene is TRBV6-1, the J gene TRBJ2-5, with D possibly TRBD2 on 6 matching bases. Germline lookup yields CDR1 MNHNS and CDR2 SASEGT. The CDR3 consists of 14 residues. Trimming took off 8 bases at V and 0 bases at J, with 13 bases between the two ends. The CDR3 is CASLRESYQETQYF. The CDR3 DNA follows: TGTGCCAGCCTACGGGAGTCGTACCAAGAGACCCAGTACTTC.

The chain employs TRBV4-3 and TRBJ2-3, with D hard to call. The V gene's germline CDR1 is LGHNA and CDR2 YSLEER. Trimming removed 1 base at V and 6 bases at J, with 11 bases between. The CDR3 runs 14 residues. CDR3 residues: CASSQGYEVDTQYF. DNA of the CDR3: TGCGCCAGCAGCCAAGGATATGAGGTGGATACGCAGTATTTT.

This clone was found a few times. At one end the junction does not follow the germline gene, possibly because of a read error. The DNA of the CDR3 is TGTGCCAGCAGCCCAAACCGCCGGGACAGGGCGAACGTCCTGACTTTC. Protein sequence: CASSPNRRDRANVLTF. The chain recombines TRBV7-2 with TRBJ2-6; TRBD1 matches at 9 bases. In germline, CDR1 is SGHTA, CDR2 FQGNSA. The CDR3 contains 16 residues.

The gene calls are TRBV5-1 and TRBJ2-7; the match to TRBD1 covers 9 bases. The CDR3 runs 15 residues. V lost 0 bases, J lost 7 bases, and 8 bases stayed unmatched. Germline assignment: CDR1 SGHRS and CDR2 YFSETQ. Here the CDR3 DNA reads TGCGCCAGCAGCTTGGGGGGACAGGGAACTACAGAGCAGTACTTC. The encoded protein is CASSLGGQGTTEQYF.

This clone occurred a few times. The chain combines TRBV18 with TRBJ2-3; the match to TRBD1 covers 11 bases. This CDR3 spans 16 amino acids. Germline V gene lookup returns CDR1 KGHSH and CDR2 LQKENI. After removal of 3 bases from V and 5 bases from J, the junction contained 7 bases not matched to a gene. The chain's CDR3 is CASSPSGQGAGDTQYF. The CDR3 coding sequence is TGTGCCAGCTCACCGAGCGGACAGGGGGCGGGAGATACGCAGTATTTT.

Of note for this clone: Other nucleotide sequences in the sample specify the same CDR3. This chain uses TRBV28 with TRBJ2-7; D remains unclear. Per germline, CDR1 MDHEN and CDR2 SYDVKM. This CDR3 has 12 residues. The ends were cut back, 2 bases at V and 3 bases at J, with 5 bases in the middle. The CDR3 protein is CASSLGNYEQYF. The CDR3 bases are TGTGCCAGCAGTTTAGGCAACTACGAGCAGTACTTC.

This chain connects TRBV7-2 to TRBJ2-5; 7 nucleotides match TRBD1. Germline lookup yields CDR1 SGHTA and CDR2 FQGNSA. The CDR3 consists of 15 residues. J lost 5 bases, V lost 1 base, and 7 bases had no gene match. The CDR3 reads CASSLGAGGRETQYF. The CDR3 DNA reads as TGTGCCAGCAGCTTAGGAGCAGGGGGTAGGGAGACCCAGTACTTC. Using reference TRBV7-2 and TRBJ2-5 for the parts outside the CDR3, the full variable domain is GAGVSQSPSNKVTEKGKDVELRCDPISGHTALYWYRQSLGQGLEFLIYFQGNSAPDKSGLPSDRFSAERTGGSVSTLTIQRTQQEDSAVYLCASSLGAGGRETQYFGPGTRLLVL.